One and the same sample provided the 9 T cell receptor beta chains below, sequenced in a study of cytomegalovirus exposure and HLA in healthy donors. Produced via immunoSEQ multiplex PCR; TCRdb's table is partial and in-frame only. The table has roughly 150,000 clones, roughly 84% seen once. The sample consisted of PBMCs. These receptors all come from a man aged 25 to 45 in good health and CMV-seropositive.

The chain carries TRBV5-1 and TRBJ1-1; TRBD1 matches 7 bases. Trimming took 3 bases from V and 5 from J; bases not matched to a gene: 7. The CDR3 sequence is 14 residues long. Germline V gene lookup returns CDR1 SGHRS and CDR2 YFSETQ. The CDR3 loop is CASSSQGSKTEAFF. The CDR3 region has the DNA TGCGCCAGCAGCTCACAGGGGAGTAAGACTGAAGCTTTCTTT.

This chain uses TRBV5-6 with TRBJ2-2; 7 positions agree with TRBD2. The ends lost 2 bases at V and 6 bases at J; junction bases unmatched: 7. Germline CDR1 SGHDT, CDR2 YYEEEE. The CDR3 loop spans 15 amino acids. The CDR3 sequence is CASSLAREEPGELFF. DNA for the CDR3: TGTGCCAGCAGCTTAGCTCGGGAGGAACCCGGGGAGCTGTTTTTT.

This rearrangement joins TRBV27 to TRBJ1-5; the D gene is possibly TRBD1 (5 bases). The CDR3 has 14 amino acids. V was trimmed by 0 bases and J by 5 bases, leaving 8 bases between them. Looked up from germline, CDR1 is MNHEY and CDR2 is SMNVEV (reference sequence). For the CDR3, the DNA is TGTGCCAGCAGTTTATCCGGGACTTATCAGCCCCAGCATTTT. Protein sequence: CASSLSGTYQPQHF.

The V gene is TRBV6-1, the J gene TRBJ2-7; the match to TRBD2 covers 10 bases. Losses at the gene ends were 3 bases for V and 0 bases for J; bases not matched to a gene: 5. Per germline, CDR1 MNHNS and CDR2 SASEGT. This CDR3 is 16 amino acids long. The CDR3 nucleotides are TGTGCCAGCAGTGATACGGGACTAGCGAACTCCTACGAGCAGTACTTC. It yields the protein CASSDTGLANSYEQYF.

This chain connects TRBV29-1 to TRBJ2-5; 14 bases line up with TRBD2. The CDR3 totals 14 residues. The junction had 3 bases not matched to a gene; V was cut back by 4 bases and J by 5 bases. Germline V gene lookup returns CDR1 SQVTM and CDR2 ANQGSEA. CDR3: CSVAWTSGRETQYF. In nucleotides, the CDR3 is TGCAGCGTTGCCTGGACTAGCGGGAGGGAGACCCAGTACTTC.

This rearrangement joins TRBV5-4 to TRBJ2-7; TRBD2 matches at 13 bases. V was pared by 5 bases and J by 4 bases, with 12 bases of the junction left unmatched. The CDR3 is made up of 17 amino acids. The V gene's germline CDR1 is SGHNT and CDR2 YYREEE (reference sequence). The CDR3 DNA is TGTGCCAGCAGTACGGGACTAGCGGGACTAGGAGGGTACGAGCAGTACTTC. Amino acids: CASSTGLAGLGGYEQYF.

J is TRBJ1-1 and V is TRBV9, with a possible D match to TRBD1 (5 bases). The CDR3 loop spans 13 amino acids. Trimming stripped 3 bases from V and 1 base from J, with 7 bases between. CDR1 SGDLS and CDR2 YYNGEE come from the germline V gene. The CDR3 coding sequence is TGTGCCAGCAGCGGACAGCGGAACACTGAAGCTTTCTTT. Translated, it gives CASSGQRNTEAFF.

The chain has TRBV7-9 and TRBJ2-5; 9 bases are shared with TRBD1. The V segment lost 5 bases and the J segment 5 bases; nucleotides outside the gene matches: 12. The germline gives CDR1 SEHNR, CDR2 FQNEAQ (reference sequence). The CDR3 loop spans 16 amino acids. The DNA of the CDR3 is TGTGCCAGCAGCCTAGGCGGACAGGGGTTGATCGAGACCCAGTACTTC. As protein: CASSLGGQGLIETQYF.

The genes are TRBV28 and TRBJ2-1; 9 nucleotides agree with TRBD2. The CDR3 has 16 amino acids. Trimming took 5 bases from V and 2 from J; bases not matched to a gene: 7. Germline loops: CDR1 MDHEN, CDR2 SYDVKM. In nucleotides, the CDR3 is TGTGCCAGCAGTCCCTTCCTAGCGGGGACCTACAATGAGCAGTTCTTC. The encoded protein is CASSPFLAGTYNEQFF.